This TCR beta chain was sequenced during a study of breast tumors, draining lymph nodes, adjacent tissues. The lymph nodes were axillary draining lymph nodes from breast cancer patients. This clonotype was seen many times. TCRdb re-derived calls from the multiplex PCR reads in MiXCR, one entry per CDR3 protein. The data contain 150,000 to 250,000 distinct CDR3 sequences, 25% to 40% of them seen just once; the ten biggest clones take up 4.3%. The CDR3 is made up of 17 amino acids. Per the germline V gene, CDR1 is SEHNR and CDR2 is FQNEAQ (reference sequence). The junction had 15 bases not matched to a gene; V was cut back by 5 bases and J by 9 bases.

The receptor was isolated from a female donor with breast cancer. Some clones in this sample may be carry-over from other donors' samples. The sequencing sample was made of axillary lymph node tissue. The chain couples TRBV7-9 to TRBJ2-5; TRBD2 matches 13 bases. CDR3 sequence (DNA): TGTGCCAGCAGCACAATTCATGGACTAGCGGGGGTGGAGGCCCAGTACTTC. Its protein is CASSTIHGLAGVEAQYF.